The 11 T cell receptor beta chains in this list originate from one sample, sequenced in a study of blood T cell repertoires in COVID-19. Clones were sequenced by immunoSEQ multiplex PCR, and TCRdb holds only the in-frame ones, with some missing. The sample holds about 35,000 clones; 90% are singletons and the top ten take approximately 20%. Sequencing input: peripheral blood. The source of these receptors is a man older than 75 with acute or convalescent COVID-19.

The chain has TRBV30 and TRBJ1-1; D ambiguous. Deletions cut 8 bases from V and 5 bases from J, with 18 bases between. There are 13 residues in the CDR3. Looked up from germline, CDR1 is GTSNPN and CDR2 is SVGIG (reference sequence). CDR3 in DNA: TGTGCCAGCCTGAGAAGGCTCGGGACTGAAGCTTTCTTT. It translates to CASLRRLGTEAFF. The whole variable domain, remainder taken from reference TRBV30 and TRBJ1-1, is SQTIHQWPATLVQPVGSPLSLECTVEGTSNPNLYWYRQAAGRGLQLLFYSVGIGQISSEVPQNLSASRPQDRQFILSSKKLLLSDSGFYLCASLRRLGTEAFFGQGTRLTVV.

J is TRBJ2-5 and V is TRBV11-3; tentative D call: TRBD1 (6 bases). The CDR3 has 13 amino acids. V was pared by 5 bases and J by 7 bases, with 14 bases between. CDR1 and CDR2 (germline): SGHNT, YENEEA. The CDR3 DNA is TGTGCCAGCAGCCTGCAGGGCAGGGGGACCCAGTACTTC. Translated: CASSLQGRGTQYF.

The chain combines TRBV23-1 with TRBJ1-5; D gene ambiguous. TRBV23-1 carries the ORF label, with uncertain function. The V and J ends lost 4 bases and 1 base respectively, with 11 bases between them. CDR3 length equals 15 residues. The CDR3 reads CASSLKSRSNQPQHF. CDR3 in DNA: TGCGCCAGCAGTCTAAAATCTCGGAGCAATCAGCCCCAGCATTTT.

The count of this clone is one. The genes are TRBV7-6 and TRBJ1-4, with D maybe TRBD1 (6 bases). Germline V gene sequence: CDR1 SGHVS, CDR2 FNYEAQ. The CDR3 has 14 residues. The ends were cut back, 5 bases at V and 4 bases at J, with 11 bases in the middle. CDR3 region: CASSPTGFNEKLFF. The CDR3 DNA sequence: TGTGCCAGCAGCCCGACAGGATTTAATGAAAAACTGTTTTTT.

V and J are TRBV15 and TRBJ1-2; 12 bases match TRBD1. V gave up 1 base and J gave up 4 bases; unmatched junction bases: 4. Germline CDR1 is LNHNV and CDR2 is YYDKDF (reference sequence). The CDR3 runs to 16 residues. CDR3 nucleotides: TGTGCCACCAGCAGAGTAGGGACAGGGGGCGCCTATGGCTACACCTTC. Translated: CATSRVGTGGAYGYTF.

This chain uses TRBV4-2 with TRBJ1-1; D unclear. The V end lost 1 base, the J end lost 4 bases, and 13 bases lay between the germline ends. The CDR3 has 15 residues. CDR1 and CDR2 (germline): LGHNA, YNFKEQ. CDR3 coding DNA: TGTGCCAGCAGCCAAGGAGGGCCTTCGGGCACTGAAGCTTTCTTT. Protein sequence: CASSQGGPSGTEAFF.

The chain combines TRBV18 with TRBJ1-1; possible D gene TRBD1, 5 bases. Germline CDR1 is KGHSH and CDR2 is LQKENI. The CDR3 is made up of 13 amino acids. Trimming cost V 4 bases and J 0 bases, with 6 bases left between them. The CDR3 region is CASSQDMNTEAFF. CDR3 sequence (DNA): TGTGCCAGCTCACAGGACATGAACACTGAAGCTTTCTTT.

The chain joins TRBV19 to TRBJ2-5; 7 positions agree with TRBD2. Germline assignment: CDR1 LNHDA and CDR2 SQIVND (reference sequence). The CDR3 covers 15 residues. The ends lost 1 base at V and 2 bases at J; junction bases unmatched: 4. The CDR3 sequence: CASSIGGGTQETQYF. In DNA form, the CDR3 reads TGTGCCAGTAGTATAGGGGGGGGGACGCAAGAGACCCAGTACTTC. Using reference TRBV19 and TRBJ2-5 for the parts outside the CDR3, the full variable domain is DGGITQSPKYLFRKEGQNVTLSCEQNLNHDAMYWYRQDPGQGLRLIYYSQIVNDFQKGDIAEGYSVSREKKESFPLTVTSAQKNPTAFYLCASSIGGGTQETQYFGPGTRLLVL.

The gene calls are TRBV30 and TRBJ1-1; D remains unclear. Between the trimmed V and J ends, which lost 0 bases and 8 bases, there was a span of 10 bases. The CDR3 consists of 12 residues. Germline loops: CDR1 GTSNPN, CDR2 SVGIG (reference sequence). The CDR3 nucleotides are TGTGCCTGGAGTGTAAGAGAGAAAGAAGCTTTCTTT. It specifies CAWSVREKEAFF. The variable domain in full, with the rest retrieved from reference TRBV30 and TRBJ1-1, is SQTIHQWPATLVQPVGSPLSLECTVEGTSNPNLYWYRQAAGRGLQLLFYSVGIGQISSEVPQNLSASRPQDRQFILSSKKLLLSDSGFYLCAWSVREKEAFFGQGTRLTVV.

The J gene is TRBJ1-2, the V gene TRBV5-1; D not resolved. The CDR3 extends over 15 amino acids. Per the germline V gene, CDR1 is SGHRS and CDR2 is YFSETQ. V shed 0 bases and J shed 6 bases, with 15 bases lying between them. CDR3 residues: CASSLAGEGSDGYTF. The CDR3 DNA reads TGCGCCAGCAGCTTGGCTGGAGAGGGCTCGGATGGCTACACCTTC. The whole variable domain, remainder taken from reference TRBV5-1 and TRBJ1-2, is KAGVTQTPRYLIKTRGQQVTLSCSPISGHRSVSWYQQTPGQGLQFLFEYFSETQRNKGNFPGRFSGRQFSNSRSEMNVSTLELGDSALYLCASSLAGEGSDGYTFGSGTRLTVV.

This clone was seen only a few times. The chain couples TRBV4-1 to TRBJ2-2; the D gene is possibly TRBD2 (5 bases). Germline lookup yields CDR1 MGHRA and CDR2 YSYEKL. The CDR3 consists of 17 residues. V was trimmed by 1 base and J by 4 bases, leaving 16 bases between them. The CDR3 spells CASSQGRDPRGTGELFF. The CDR3 bases are TGCGCCAGCAGCCAAGGTCGAGATCCTCGGGGCACCGGGGAGCTGTTTTTT.